The 26 T cell receptor beta chains given below trace back to one sample, sequenced in a study of OX40 agonist ivuxolimab in advanced cancers. Profiling relied on immunoSEQ multiplex PCR, and the TCRdb table lists in-frame clones only, not all of them. The sample lists roughly 81,000 clones, over 85% occurring once. The sequencing used CD4+ or CD8+ T cells sorted from blood, collected in a trial of the OX40 agonist ivuxolimab. The receptors come from an adult with an advanced solid tumor such as melanoma, head and neck, liver or kidney cancer.

The chain's CDR3 is CASALTGLASNEQFF. In nucleotides, the CDR3 is TGTGCCAGCGCGTTAACGGGACTAGCGAGCAATGAGCAGTTCTTC. The chain combines TRBV14 with TRBJ2-1; 10 bases are shared with TRBD2. Germline V CDR1 and CDR2: SGHDN, FVKESK. CDR3 size: 15 residues. V lost 8 bases and J lost 6; bases outside the gene matches: 10.

The rearrangement joins TRBV27 to TRBJ2-7; perhaps TRBD2 as D (5 bases). The CDR3 extends over 13 amino acids. V was pared by 5 bases and J by 4 bases, with 12 bases between. Germline CDR1 is MNHEY and CDR2 is SMNVEV (reference sequence). This CDR3 reads CASSGEPSYEQYF. The CDR3 coding sequence is TGTGCCAGCAGTGGGGAGCCGTCGTACGAGCAGTACTTC.

The chain is built from TRBV4-3 and TRBJ2-1; D perhaps matches TRBD2 (6 bases). The CDR3 totals 16 residues. The ends were cut back, 4 bases at V and 0 bases at J, with 13 bases in the middle. The germline CDR1 and CDR2 sequences are LGHNA and YSLEER. CDR3 protein: CASSPRLGSSYNEQFF. In DNA form, the CDR3 reads TGCGCCAGCAGCCCCAGACTAGGGAGCTCCTACAATGAGCAGTTCTTC.

This clone has a single count. The chain joins TRBV29-1 to TRBJ2-7, with a weak D call TRBD1 (6 bases). Trimming stripped 8 bases from V and 0 bases from J, with 14 bases between. CDR1 and CDR2 from the germline V gene are SQVTM and ANQGSEA. This CDR3 spans 13 amino acids. CDR3 protein: CSIVRDNSYEQYF. The CDR3 region has the DNA TGCAGCATTGTACGGGACAACTCCTACGAGCAGTACTTC.

V gene TRBV6-5 combines with J gene TRBJ2-7; 12 bases agree with TRBD1. Germline assignment: CDR1 MNHEY and CDR2 SVGAGI. V shed 8 bases, J shed 10 bases, and the junction held 9 bases outside the gene matches. The CDR3 is 13 amino acids. The CDR3 protein is CASGTGGAGSQYF. The CDR3 coding sequence is TGTGCCAGCGGGACAGGGGGCGCGGGGTCCCAGTACTTC.

CDR3 nucleotide sequence: TGCAGCGTCCGGGAGATGAACACTGAAGCTTTCTTT. Amino acid sequence: CSVREMNTEAFF. The chain has TRBV29-1 and TRBJ1-1; D gene ambiguous. Germline CDR1 SQVTM, CDR2 ANQGSEA. V lost 6 bases to trimming and J lost 0 bases, with 8 bases between them. The CDR3 extends over 12 amino acids.

The chain combines TRBV2 with TRBJ2-7; D gene unclear. Germline CDR1 and CDR2: SNHLY and FYNNEI. The CDR3 length is 11 residues. Trimming stripped 3 bases from V and 4 bases from J, with 4 bases between. CDR3 nucleotides: TGTGCCAGCAGTGATGGGTACGAGCAGTACTTC. This codes for CASSDGYEQYF.

The rearrangement joins TRBV9 to TRBJ1-5; D uncertain. The CDR3 consists of 15 residues. Germline assignment: CDR1 SGDLS and CDR2 YYNGEE. V lost 0 bases, J lost 0 bases, and 7 bases lay in between. The CDR3 loop is CASSVGTVSNQPQHF. CDR3 bases: TGTGCCAGCAGCGTAGGAACCGTTAGCAATCAGCCCCAGCATTTT.

The chain joins TRBV27 to TRBJ2-7, with TRBD1 matching 7 bases. The germline V gene has CDR1 MNHEY and CDR2 SMNVEV (reference sequence). Trimming removed 6 bases from V and 3 bases from J; junction bases left unmatched: 11. There are 15 residues in the CDR3. CDR3 loop: CASRFSPGQIYEQYF. DNA for the CDR3: TGTGCCAGCAGATTTTCTCCGGGACAGATCTACGAGCAGTACTTC.

V and J are TRBV19 and TRBJ1-1; 8 bases are a match to TRBD1. The CDR3 length is 15 residues. The J segment lost 5 bases and the V segment lost 8 bases, leaving 13 bases of the junction unmatched. Germline V gene data show CDR1 as LNHDA and CDR2 as SQIVND (reference sequence). This chain's CDR3 is CASGYQGAAWTEAFF. The DNA for the CDR3 is TGTGCCAGTGGTTATCAGGGGGCTGCGTGGACTGAAGCTTTCTTT.

This chain links TRBV19 with TRBJ2-2; TRBD1 matches 8 bases. Per germline, CDR1 LNHDA and CDR2 SQIVND (reference sequence). This CDR3 is built from 15 residues. After removal of 7 bases from V and 3 bases from J, the junction contained 7 bases not matched to a gene. CDR3 bases: TGTGCCAGTACCGTACCGGGACAGGACACCGGGGAGCTGTTTTTT. This translates into CASTVPGQDTGELFF.

Note on this clone: One end of the junction does not line up with germline, which may come from a read error. The gene calls are TRBV7-7 and TRBJ2-5; a possible D gene is TRBD2 (6 bases). The CDR3 spans 14 residues. Per germline, CDR1 SSHAT and CDR2 FNYEAQ (reference sequence). CDR3 in amino acids: CASSLAAKGETQYF. CDR3 in DNA: TGTGCTAGCAGCTTAGCGGCTAAGGGGGAGACCCAGTACTTC.

The chain carries TRBV5-1 and TRBJ2-5; tentatively, D is TRBD1 (6 bases). Germline CDR1 is SGHRS and CDR2 is YFSETQ. V was clipped by 1 base and J by 2 bases, with 9 bases between them. CDR3 length equals 14 residues. CDR3: CASSLPDRQETQYF. The CDR3 region has the DNA TGCGCCAGCAGCTTGCCGGACAGACAAGAGACCCAGTACTTC. The full variable domain, its missing parts supplied by reference TRBV5-1 and TRBJ2-5, is KAGVTQTPRYLIKTRGQQVTLSCSPISGHRSVSWYQQTPGQGLQFLFEYFSETQRNKGNFPGRFSGRQFSNSRSEMNVSTLELGDSALYLCASSLPDRQETQYFGPGTRLLVL.

The V call is TRBV11-2, the J call TRBJ1-3; D ambiguous. This CDR3 has 18 amino acids. V lost 1 base, J lost 0 bases, and 16 bases lay in between. Germline V gives CDR1 SGHAT, CDR2 FQNNGV. The CDR3 loop is CASSLVYWSEASGNTIYF. CDR3 DNA sequence: TGTGCCAGCAGCTTAGTGTATTGGTCGGAGGCCTCTGGAAACACCATATATTTT.

The V and J genes are TRBV5-1 and TRBJ2-7; D ambiguous. Trimming removed 0 bases from V and 2 bases from J, with 6 bases in between. Germline CDR1 reads SGHRS; CDR2 reads YFSETQ. The CDR3 runs to 13 residues. The CDR3 region is CASSLGPTYEQYF. As DNA, the CDR3 is TGCGCCAGCAGCTTGGGGCCTACCTACGAGCAGTACTTC.

The rearrangement links TRBV28 to TRBJ2-5; D is possibly TRBD2 (6 bases). The V gene lost 5 bases and the J gene lost 4 bases, with 20 bases spanning the gap. The germline gives CDR1 MDHEN, CDR2 SYDVKM. There are 16 residues in the CDR3. CDR3 DNA sequence: TGTGCCAGCAGTCAACGAGCGGGTCGAGTGAGAGAGACCCAGTACTTC. Protein: CASSQRAGRVRETQYF.

The V call is TRBV7-2, the J call TRBJ2-5, with no clear D. This CDR3 comprises 15 residues. The germline gives CDR1 SGHTA, CDR2 FQGNSA. V shed 1 base and J shed 0 bases, with 9 bases lying between them. The CDR3 bases are TGTGCCAGCAGCTTAGAGGCGTACTACCAAGAGACCCAGTACTTC. Protein sequence: CASSLEAYYQETQYF.

This chain links TRBV27 with TRBJ2-7, with D uncertain. Germline V gene data show CDR1 as MNHEY and CDR2 as SMNVEV (reference sequence). V dropped 5 bases and J dropped 0 bases, with 8 bases sitting between them. The CDR3 runs to 13 residues. The CDR3 protein is CASSPGYSYEQYF. CDR3 DNA sequence: TGTGCCAGCAGTCCCGGATACTCCTACGAGCAGTACTTC.

This clone was recorded only once. V is TRBV6-4 and J is TRBJ2-1; 12 nucleotides align to TRBD2. The CDR3 length is 16 residues. Germline loops: CDR1 MRHNA, CDR2 SNTAGT. V lost 6 bases, J lost 6 bases, and 9 bases stayed unmatched. The CDR3 spells CASSPGTSGSSNEQFF. CDR3 DNA sequence: TGTGCCAGCAGCCCCGGGACTAGCGGGTCCAGCAATGAGCAGTTCTTC.

This chain uses TRBV2 with TRBJ1-5; D perhaps matches TRBD1 (5 bases). The CDR3 spans 15 residues. Trimming left V 5 bases short and J 6 bases short, with 17 bases between. CDR1 and CDR2 (germline): SNHLY, FYNNEI. CDR3 in amino acids: CASSPSAQARQPQHF. The CDR3 DNA follows: TGTGCCAGCAGTCCCTCGGCACAGGCCCGTCAGCCCCAGCATTTT.

This chain connects TRBV11-3 to TRBJ2-1; 7 positions agree with TRBD2. The CDR3 consists of 15 residues. Germline CDR1 and CDR2: SGHNT and YENEEA. V trimming: 2 bases; J trimming: 9 bases; junction bases outside the gene matches: 10. CDR3 residues: CASSLTREILAEQFF. The CDR3, as DNA: TGTGCCAGCAGCTTAACGCGGGAGATATTGGCTGAGCAGTTCTTC.

The chain uses TRBV5-6 and TRBJ2-1; unclear D gene. V dropped 4 bases and J dropped 0 bases, with 11 bases sitting between them. CDR1 SGHDT and CDR2 YYEEEE come from the germline V gene. This CDR3 region has 15 residues. CDR3 residues: CASSPRVSSYNEQFF. CDR3 DNA: TGTGCCAGCAGCCCTCGAGTGAGCTCCTACAATGAGCAGTTCTTC.

The chain recombines TRBV5-5 with TRBJ2-7; 7 bases are shared with TRBD1. Germline loops: CDR1 SGHKS, CDR2 YYEKEE (reference sequence). The J segment lost 6 bases and the V segment lost 4 bases, leaving 7 bases of the junction unmatched. CDR3 size: 13 residues. CDR3 coding DNA: TGTGCCAGCAGCCCGCGACAGGGTTCCGAGCAGTACTTC. It specifies CASSPRQGSEQYF.

V gene TRBV7-6 combines with J gene TRBJ2-1; 8 bases agree with TRBD2. There are 19 residues in the CDR3. Per germline, CDR1 SGHVS and CDR2 FNYEAQ. V dropped 3 bases and J dropped 3; count of bases not matched to a gene: 16. CDR3 protein: CASSFPGGDIAGNYNEQFF. The DNA of the CDR3 is TGTGCCAGCAGCTTTCCCGGCGGCGACATAGCGGGAAACTACAATGAGCAGTTCTTC.

V usage is TRBV19 and J usage is TRBJ2-1; 8 positions match TRBD1. This CDR3 is built from 16 residues. Per germline, CDR1 LNHDA and CDR2 SQIVND (reference sequence). The V segment lost 5 bases and the J segment 7 bases; nucleotides outside the gene matches: 13. The CDR3: CASSDPWQGAGNEQFF. The CDR3 bases are TGTGCCAGTAGTGACCCTTGGCAGGGGGCTGGAAATGAGCAGTTCTTC.

The V and J genes are TRBV4-3 and TRBJ2-7; D is undetermined. Trimming left V 0 bases short and J 6 bases short, with 6 bases between. Germline V lookup: CDR1 LGHNA, CDR2 YSLEER. The CDR3 covers 12 residues. The CDR3 nucleotides read TGCGCCAGCAGCCAAGAGAAGGGCGAGCAGTACTTC. Its translation is CASSQEKGEQYF.